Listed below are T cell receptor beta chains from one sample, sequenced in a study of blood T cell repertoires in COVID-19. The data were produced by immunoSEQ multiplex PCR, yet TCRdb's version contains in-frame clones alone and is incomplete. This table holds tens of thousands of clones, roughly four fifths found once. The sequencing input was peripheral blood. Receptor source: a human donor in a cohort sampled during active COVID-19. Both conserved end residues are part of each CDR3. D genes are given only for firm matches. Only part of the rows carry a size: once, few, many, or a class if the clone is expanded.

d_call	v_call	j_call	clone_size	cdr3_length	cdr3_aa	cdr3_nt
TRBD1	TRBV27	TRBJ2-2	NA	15	CASSRQGANTGELFF	TGTGCCAGCAGTCGACAGGGGGCGAACACCGGGGAGCTGTTTTTT
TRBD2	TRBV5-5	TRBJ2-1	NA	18	CASSLALAGGMNYNEQFF	TGTGCCAGCAGCTTGGCCCTAGCGGGGGGAATGAATTACAATGAGCAGTTCTTC
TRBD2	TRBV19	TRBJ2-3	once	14	CASRTSGGTDTQYF	TGTGCCAGTAGAACTAGCGGGGGCACAGATACGCAGTATTTT
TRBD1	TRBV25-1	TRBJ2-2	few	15	CASSGGQGITGELFF	TGTGCCAGCAGTGGGGGACAGGGAATCACCGGGGAGCTGTTTTTT
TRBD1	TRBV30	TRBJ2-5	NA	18	CAWSTLGTGGALGETQYF	TGTGCCTGGAGTACCTTGGGGACAGGGGGCGCCCTGGGGGAGACCCAGTACTTC
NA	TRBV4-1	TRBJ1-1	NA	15	CASSHAGGGNTEAFF	TGCGCCAGCAGCCATGCAGGCGGGGGAAACACTGAAGCTTTCTTT
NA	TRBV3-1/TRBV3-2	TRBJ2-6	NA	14	CASSFDTGANVLTF	TGTGCCAGCAGTTTCGACACTGGGGCCAACGTCCTGACTTTC
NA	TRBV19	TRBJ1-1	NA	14	CASSAPGVYTEAFF	TGTGCCAGTAGCGCCCCCGGGGTGTACACTGAAGCTTTCTTT
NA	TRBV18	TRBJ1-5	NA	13	CASSPLPGQPQHF	TGTGCCAGCTCACCCCTCCCGGGTCAGCCCCAGCATTTT
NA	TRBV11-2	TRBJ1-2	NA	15	CASSLDLGGAYGYTF	TGTGCCAGCAGCTTAGACTTGGGCGGGGCCTATGGCTACACCTTC
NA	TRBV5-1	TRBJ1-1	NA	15	CASSLTGLLNTEAFF	TGCGCCAGCAGCTTGACAGGACTATTGAACACTGAAGCTTTCTTT
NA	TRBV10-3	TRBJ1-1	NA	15	CAISESWQGNTEAFF	TGTGCCATCAGTGAGTCGTGGCAGGGGAACACTGAAGCTTTCTTT
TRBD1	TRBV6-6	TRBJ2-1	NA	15	CASSSPGQGRNEQFF	TGTGCCAGCAGTTCTCCGGGACAGGGGCGCAATGAGCAGTTCTTC
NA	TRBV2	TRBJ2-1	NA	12	CASSQDSNEQFF	TGTGCCAGCAGTCAAGACAGCAATGAGCAGTTCTTC
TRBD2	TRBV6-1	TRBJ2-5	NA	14	CASSEEPTAGGSYF	TGTGCCAGCAGTGAAGAACCGACAGCGGGGGGCAGCTACTTC
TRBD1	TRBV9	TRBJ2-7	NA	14	CASSPRTGQSEQYF	TGTGCCAGCAGCCCGCGGACAGGTCAGAGCGAGCAGTACTTC
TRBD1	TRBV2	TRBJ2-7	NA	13	CASRGTGTYEQYF	TGTGCCAGCAGGGGGACAGGGACCTACGAGCAGTACTTC
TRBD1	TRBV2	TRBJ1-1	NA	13	CASSRDRAGEAFF	TGTGCCAGCAGCCGGGACAGGGCGGGTGAAGCTTTCTTT
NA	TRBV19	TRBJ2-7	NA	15	CASRDGSGDLYEQYF	TGTGCCAGTAGGGACGGGAGTGGCGACCTCTACGAGCAGTACTTC
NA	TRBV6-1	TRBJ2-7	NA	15	CASSDPGASVYEQYF	TGTGCCAGCAGTGATCCAGGGGCGTCGGTCTACGAGCAGTACTTC
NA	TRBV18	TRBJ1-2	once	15	CASSPPGRGGYGYTF	TGTGCCAGCTCACCACCGGGTAGGGGAGGTTATGGCTACACCTTC
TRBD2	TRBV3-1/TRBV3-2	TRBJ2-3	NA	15	CASSLRTSNPDTQYF	TGTGCCAGCAGCCTTCGGACTAGCAATCCAGATACGCAGTATTTT
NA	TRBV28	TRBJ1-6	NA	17	CASSLGTRRGYNSPLHF	TGTGCCAGCAGTTTAGGCACACGGAGGGGATATAATTCACCCCTCCACTTT
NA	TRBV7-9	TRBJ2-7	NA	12	CASSSVSYEQYF	TGTGCCAGCAGCTCGGTTTCCTACGAGCAGTACTTC
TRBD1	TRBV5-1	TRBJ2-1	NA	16	CASSSGDRSFRNEQFF	TGCGCCAGCAGCTCCGGGGACAGGAGTTTTAGAAATGAGCAGTTCTTC
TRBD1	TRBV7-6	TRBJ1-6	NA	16	CASSTGEVTYNSPLHF	TGTGCCAGCAGTACAGGGGAGGTAACCTATAATTCACCCCTCCACTTT
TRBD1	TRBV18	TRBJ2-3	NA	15	CASSPDRASTDTQYF	TGTGCCAGCTCACCGGACAGGGCTAGCACAGATACGCAGTATTTT
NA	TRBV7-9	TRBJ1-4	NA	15	CASSLASQPNEKLFF	TGTGCCAGCAGCTTAGCGTCACAGCCGAATGAAAAACTGTTTTTT
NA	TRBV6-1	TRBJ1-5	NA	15	CASSEARADNQPQHF	TGTGCCAGCAGTGAAGCGAGGGCGGACAATCAGCCCCAGCATTTT
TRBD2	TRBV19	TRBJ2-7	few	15	CASSTSSGVYYEQYF	TGTGCCAGTAGTACATCTAGCGGGGTTTACTACGAGCAGTACTTC
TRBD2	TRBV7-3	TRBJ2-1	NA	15	CASSRTSGSLDEQFF	TGTGCCAGCAGCCGGACTAGCGGTAGTCTCGATGAGCAGTTCTTC
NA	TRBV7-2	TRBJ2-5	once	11	CASSPTGTQYF	TGTGCCAGCAGCCCCACCGGGACCCAGTACTTC
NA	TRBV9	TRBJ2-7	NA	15	CASSVGGGRSYEQYF	TGTGCCAGCAGCGTAGGAGGGGGTCGATCCTACGAGCAGTACTTC
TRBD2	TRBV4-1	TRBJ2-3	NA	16	CASSQGGTTSWHTQYF	TGCGCCAGCAGCCAAGGAGGGACTACCTCATGGCATACGCAGTATTTT
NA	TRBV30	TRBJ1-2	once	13	CAWTQGPFYGYTF	TGTGCCTGGACACAGGGTCCCTTCTATGGCTACACCTTC
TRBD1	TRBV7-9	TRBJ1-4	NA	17	CASSPGTGGAANEKLFF	TGTGCCAGCAGCCCCGGGACAGGGGGCGCGGCTAATGAAAAACTGTTTTTT
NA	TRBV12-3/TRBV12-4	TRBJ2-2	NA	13	CASCGSNTGELFF	TGTGCCAGCTGCGGATCGAACACCGGGGAGCTGTTTTTT
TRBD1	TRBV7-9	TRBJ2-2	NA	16	CASRRGQGKNTGELFF	TGTGCCAGCAGACGAGGACAGGGGAAGAACACCGGGGAGCTGTTTTTT
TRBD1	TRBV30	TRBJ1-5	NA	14	CAWSVQGRFQPQHF	TGTGCCTGGAGTGTACAGGGGCGATTTCAGCCCCAGCATTTT
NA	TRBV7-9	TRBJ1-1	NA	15	CASSLALSGYTEAFF	TGTGCCAGCAGCTTAGCGCTCTCGGGGTACACTGAAGCTTTCTTT
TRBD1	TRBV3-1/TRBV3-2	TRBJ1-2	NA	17	CASSQGTGGVRSSGYTF	TGTGCCAGCAGCCAAGGGACAGGGGGCGTACGTTCCTCTGGCTACACCTTC
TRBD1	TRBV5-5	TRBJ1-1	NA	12	CASSEDRGEAFF	TGTGCCAGCAGCGAGGACAGGGGCGAAGCTTTCTTT
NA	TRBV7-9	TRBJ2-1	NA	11	CASSRDKEQFF	TGTGCCAGCTCCCGGGACAAAGAGCAGTTCTTC
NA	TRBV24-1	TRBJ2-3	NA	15	CATSDFRGSTDTQYF	TGTGCCACCAGTGATTTCCGGGGGAGCACAGATACGCAGTATTTT
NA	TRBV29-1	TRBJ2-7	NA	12	CSVATASYEQYF	TGCAGCGTTGCAACAGCTTCCTACGAGCAGTACTTC